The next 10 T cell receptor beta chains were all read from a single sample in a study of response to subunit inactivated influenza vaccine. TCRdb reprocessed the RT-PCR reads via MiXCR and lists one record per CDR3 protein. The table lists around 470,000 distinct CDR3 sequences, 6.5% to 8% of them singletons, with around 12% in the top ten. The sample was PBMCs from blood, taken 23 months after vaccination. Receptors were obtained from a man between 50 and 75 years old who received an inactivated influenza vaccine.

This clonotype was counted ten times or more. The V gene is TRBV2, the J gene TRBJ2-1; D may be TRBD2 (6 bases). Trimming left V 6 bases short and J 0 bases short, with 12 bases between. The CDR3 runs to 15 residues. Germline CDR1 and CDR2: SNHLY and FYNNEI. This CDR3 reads CASSAGTVSYNEQFF. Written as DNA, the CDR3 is TGTGCCAGCAGCGCCGGGACTGTCTCCTACAATGAGCAGTTCTTC.

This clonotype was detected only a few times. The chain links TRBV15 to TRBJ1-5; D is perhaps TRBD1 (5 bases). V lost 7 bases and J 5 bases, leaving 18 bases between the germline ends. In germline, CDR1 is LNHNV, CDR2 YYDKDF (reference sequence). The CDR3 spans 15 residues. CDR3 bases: TGTGCCACCAACTCGGGAAGGGGATACTATCAGCCCCAGCATTTT. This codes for CATNSGRGYYQPQHF.

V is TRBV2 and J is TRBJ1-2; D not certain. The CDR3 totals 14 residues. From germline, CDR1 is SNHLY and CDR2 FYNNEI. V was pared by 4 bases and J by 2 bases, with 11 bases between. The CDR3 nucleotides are TGTGCCAGCAGTGTCGATATTGGGAACTATGGCTACACCTTC. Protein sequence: CASSVDIGNYGYTF.

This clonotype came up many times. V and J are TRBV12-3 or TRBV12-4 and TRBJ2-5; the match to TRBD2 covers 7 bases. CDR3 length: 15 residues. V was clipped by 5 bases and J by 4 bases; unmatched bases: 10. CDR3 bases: TGTGCCAGCAGTCATTGGGGGACTATGGGAGAGACCCAGTACTTC. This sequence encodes CASSHWGTMGETQYF.

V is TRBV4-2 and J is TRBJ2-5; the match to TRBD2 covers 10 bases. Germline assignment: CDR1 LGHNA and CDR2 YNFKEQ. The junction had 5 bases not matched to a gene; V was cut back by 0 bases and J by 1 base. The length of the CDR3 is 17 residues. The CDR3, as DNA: TGTGCCAGCAGCCAAGATGGGGCTAGCGGGGGCCAAGAGACCCAGTACTTC. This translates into CASSQDGASGGQETQYF.

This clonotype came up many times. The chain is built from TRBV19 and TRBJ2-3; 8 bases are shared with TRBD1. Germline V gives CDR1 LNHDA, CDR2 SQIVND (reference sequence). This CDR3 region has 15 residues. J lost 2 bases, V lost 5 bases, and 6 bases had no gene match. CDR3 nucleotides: TGTGCCAGTAGTCCCCGGGACAGGAACACAGATACGCAGTATTTT. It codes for CASSPRDRNTDTQYF.

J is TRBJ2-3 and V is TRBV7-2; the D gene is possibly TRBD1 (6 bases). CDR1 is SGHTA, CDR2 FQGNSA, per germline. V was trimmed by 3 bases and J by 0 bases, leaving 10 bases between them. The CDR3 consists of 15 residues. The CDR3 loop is CASSFDRSSTDTQYF. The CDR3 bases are TGTGCCAGCAGCTTCGACAGGTCTAGCACAGATACGCAGTATTTT.

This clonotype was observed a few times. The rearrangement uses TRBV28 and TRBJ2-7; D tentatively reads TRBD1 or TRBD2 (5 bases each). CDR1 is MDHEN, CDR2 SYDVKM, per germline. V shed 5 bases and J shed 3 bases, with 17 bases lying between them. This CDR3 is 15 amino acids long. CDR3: CASSGGRASGYEQYF. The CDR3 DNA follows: TGTGCCAGCAGTGGGGGACGGGCCTCGGGCTACGAGCAGTACTTC.

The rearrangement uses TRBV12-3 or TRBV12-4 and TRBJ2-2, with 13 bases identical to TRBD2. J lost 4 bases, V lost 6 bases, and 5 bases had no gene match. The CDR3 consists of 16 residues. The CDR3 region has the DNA TGTGCCAGCAGACCCAGGACTAGCGGGGGCACCGGGGAGCTGTTTTTT. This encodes CASRPRTSGGTGELFF.

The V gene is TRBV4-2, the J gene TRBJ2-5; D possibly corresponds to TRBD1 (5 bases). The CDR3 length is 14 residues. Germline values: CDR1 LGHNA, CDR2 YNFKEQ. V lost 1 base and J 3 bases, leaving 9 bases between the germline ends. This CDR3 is CASSQGAGKETQYF. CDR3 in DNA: TGTGCCAGCAGCCAAGGGGCAGGGAAAGAGACCCAGTACTTC.